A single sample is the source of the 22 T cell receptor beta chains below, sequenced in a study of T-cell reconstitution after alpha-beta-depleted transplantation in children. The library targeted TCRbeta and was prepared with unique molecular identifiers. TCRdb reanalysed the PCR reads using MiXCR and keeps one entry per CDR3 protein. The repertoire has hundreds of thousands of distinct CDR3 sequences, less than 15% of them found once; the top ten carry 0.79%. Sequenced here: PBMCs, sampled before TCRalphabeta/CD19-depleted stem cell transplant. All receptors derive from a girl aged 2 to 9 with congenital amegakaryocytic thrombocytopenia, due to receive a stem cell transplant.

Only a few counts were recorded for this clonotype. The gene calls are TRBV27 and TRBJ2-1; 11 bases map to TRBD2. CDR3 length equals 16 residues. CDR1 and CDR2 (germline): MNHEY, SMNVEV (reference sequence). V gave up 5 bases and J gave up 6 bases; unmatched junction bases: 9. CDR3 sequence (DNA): TGTGCCAGCAGTCCCCTACTAGCGGGAGAGGCCAATGAGCAGTTCTTC. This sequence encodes CASSPLLAGEANEQFF.

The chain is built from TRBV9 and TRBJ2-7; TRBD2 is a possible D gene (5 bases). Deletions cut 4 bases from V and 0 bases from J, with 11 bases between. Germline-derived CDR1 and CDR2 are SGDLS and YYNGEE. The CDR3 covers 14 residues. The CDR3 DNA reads TGTGCCAGCAGCCCGGGGTCGGTCTCCTACGAGCAGTACTTC. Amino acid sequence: CASSPGSVSYEQYF. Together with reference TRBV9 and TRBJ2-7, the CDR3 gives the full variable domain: DSGVTQTPKHLITATGQRVTLRCSPRSGDLSVYWYQQSLDQGLQFLIQYYNGEERAKGNILERFSAQQFPDLHSELNLSSLELGDSALYFCASSPGSVSYEQYFGPGTRLTVT.

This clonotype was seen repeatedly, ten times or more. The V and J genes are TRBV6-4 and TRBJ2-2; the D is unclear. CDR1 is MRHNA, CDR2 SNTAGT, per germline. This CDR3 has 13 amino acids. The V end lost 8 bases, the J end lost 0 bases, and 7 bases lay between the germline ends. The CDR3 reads CASENPNTGELFF. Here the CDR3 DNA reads TGTGCCAGCGAGAACCCGAACACCGGGGAGCTGTTTTTT.

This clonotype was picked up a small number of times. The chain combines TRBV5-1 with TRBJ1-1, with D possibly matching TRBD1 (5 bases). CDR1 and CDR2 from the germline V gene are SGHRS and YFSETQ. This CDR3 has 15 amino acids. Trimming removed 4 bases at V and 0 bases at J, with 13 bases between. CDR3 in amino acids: CASSQYGDLNTEAFF. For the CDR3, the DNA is TGCGCCAGCAGCCAGTACGGGGACCTGAACACTGAAGCTTTCTTT.

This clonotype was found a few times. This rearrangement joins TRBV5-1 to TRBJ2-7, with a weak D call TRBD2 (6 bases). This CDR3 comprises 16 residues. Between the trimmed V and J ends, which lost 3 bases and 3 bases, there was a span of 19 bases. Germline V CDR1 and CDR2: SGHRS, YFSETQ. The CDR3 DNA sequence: TGCGCCAGCAGCTCGCTTCCGTCGGAGGGCCTCTACGAGCAGTACTTC. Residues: CASSSLPSEGLYEQYF.

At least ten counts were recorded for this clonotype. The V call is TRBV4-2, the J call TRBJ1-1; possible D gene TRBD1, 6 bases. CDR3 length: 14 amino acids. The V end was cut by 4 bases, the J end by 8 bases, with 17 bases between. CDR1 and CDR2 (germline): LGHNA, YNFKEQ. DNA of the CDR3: TGTGCCAGCAGCCCCTCGTGGGGGGGCGCGGAAGCTTTCTTT. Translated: CASSPSWGGAEAFF.

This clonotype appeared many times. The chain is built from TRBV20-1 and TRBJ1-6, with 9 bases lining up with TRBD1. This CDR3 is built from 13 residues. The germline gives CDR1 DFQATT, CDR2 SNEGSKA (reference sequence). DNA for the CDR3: TGCGGGGGGGGGACAGGGCGGTTTTCACCCCTCCACTTT. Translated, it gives CGGGTGRFSPLHF.

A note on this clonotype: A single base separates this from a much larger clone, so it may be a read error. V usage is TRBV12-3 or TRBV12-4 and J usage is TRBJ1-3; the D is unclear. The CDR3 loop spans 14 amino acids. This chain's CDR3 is CARGRESSGNTMYF. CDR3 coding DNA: TGTGCCAGAGGGAGAGAGAGCTCTGGAAACACCATGTATTTT.

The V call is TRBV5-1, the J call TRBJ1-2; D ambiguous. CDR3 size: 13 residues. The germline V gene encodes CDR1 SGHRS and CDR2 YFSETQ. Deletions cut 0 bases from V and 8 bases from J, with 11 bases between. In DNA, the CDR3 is TGCGCCAGCAGCTTGGAAGGCTCTGGGGGCTACACCTTC. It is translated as CASSLEGSGGYTF.

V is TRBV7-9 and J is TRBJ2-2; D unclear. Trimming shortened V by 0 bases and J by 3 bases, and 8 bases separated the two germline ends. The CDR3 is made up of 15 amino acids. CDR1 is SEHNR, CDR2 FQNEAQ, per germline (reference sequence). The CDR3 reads CASSLAQRDTGELFF. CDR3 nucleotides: TGTGCCAGCAGCTTAGCGCAACGGGACACCGGGGAGCTGTTTTTT.

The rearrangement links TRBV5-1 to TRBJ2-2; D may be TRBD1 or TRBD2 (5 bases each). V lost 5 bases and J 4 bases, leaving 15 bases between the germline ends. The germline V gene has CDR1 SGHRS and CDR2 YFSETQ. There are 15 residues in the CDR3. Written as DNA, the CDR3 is TGCGCCAGCAGGTGGAGAGGGGACCTCACCGGGGAGCTGTTTTTT. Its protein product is CASRWRGDLTGELFF.

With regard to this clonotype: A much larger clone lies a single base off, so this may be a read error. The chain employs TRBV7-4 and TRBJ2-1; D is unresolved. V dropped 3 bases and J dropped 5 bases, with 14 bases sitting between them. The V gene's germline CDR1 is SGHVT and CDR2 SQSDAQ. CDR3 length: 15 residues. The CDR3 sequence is CASSFPLRPHNEQFF. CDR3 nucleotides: TGTGCCAGCAGCTTTCCCCTCCGACCGCACAATGAGCAGTTCTTC.

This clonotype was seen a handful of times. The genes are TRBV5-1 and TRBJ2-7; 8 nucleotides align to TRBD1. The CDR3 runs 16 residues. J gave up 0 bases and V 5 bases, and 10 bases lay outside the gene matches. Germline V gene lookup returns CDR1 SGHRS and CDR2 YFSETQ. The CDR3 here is CASRPVQGASSYEQYF. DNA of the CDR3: TGCGCCAGCAGACCCGTTCAGGGGGCGAGCTCCTACGAGCAGTACTTC.

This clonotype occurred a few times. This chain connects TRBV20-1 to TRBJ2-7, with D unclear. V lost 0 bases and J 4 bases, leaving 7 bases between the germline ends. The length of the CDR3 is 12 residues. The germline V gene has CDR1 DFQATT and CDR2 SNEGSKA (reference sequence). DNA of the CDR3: TGCAGTGCTAGAGATCACGGATACGAGCAGTACTTC. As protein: CSARDHGYEQYF.

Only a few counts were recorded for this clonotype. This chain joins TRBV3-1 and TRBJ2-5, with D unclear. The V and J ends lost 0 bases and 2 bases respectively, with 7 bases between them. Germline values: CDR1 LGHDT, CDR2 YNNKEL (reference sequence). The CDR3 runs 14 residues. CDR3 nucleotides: TGTGCCAGCAGCCAAGAAGGAAATCAAGAGACCCAGTACTTC. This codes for CASSQEGNQETQYF.

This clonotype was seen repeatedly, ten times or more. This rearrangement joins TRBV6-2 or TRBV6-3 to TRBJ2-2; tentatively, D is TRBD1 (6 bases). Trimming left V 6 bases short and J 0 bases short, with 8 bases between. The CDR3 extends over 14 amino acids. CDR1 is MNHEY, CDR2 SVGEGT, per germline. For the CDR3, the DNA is TGTGCCAGCAGCGGACAGACGAACACCGGGGAGCTGTTTTTT. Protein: CASSGQTNTGELFF.

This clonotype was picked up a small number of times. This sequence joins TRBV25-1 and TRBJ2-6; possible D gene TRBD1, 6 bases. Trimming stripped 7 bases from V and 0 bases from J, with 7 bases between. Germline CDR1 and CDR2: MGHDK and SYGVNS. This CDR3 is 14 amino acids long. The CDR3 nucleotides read TGTGCCAGCATGACAGGCTCTGGGGCCAACGTCCTGACTTTC. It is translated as CASMTGSGANVLTF. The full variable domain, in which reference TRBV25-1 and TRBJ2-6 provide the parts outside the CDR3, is EADIYQTPRYLVIGTGKKITLECSQTMGHDKMYWYQQDPGMELHLIHYSYGVNSTEKGDLSSESTVSRIRTEHFPLTLESARPSHTSQYLCASMTGSGANVLTFGAGSRLTVL.

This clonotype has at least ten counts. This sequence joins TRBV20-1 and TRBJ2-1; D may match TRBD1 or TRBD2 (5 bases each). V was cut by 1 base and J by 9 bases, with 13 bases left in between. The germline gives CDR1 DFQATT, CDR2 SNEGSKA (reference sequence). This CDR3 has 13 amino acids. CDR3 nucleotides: TGCAGTGCTAGAGTCCTTTGGGGGAGTGAGCAGTTCTTC. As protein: CSARVLWGSEQFF.

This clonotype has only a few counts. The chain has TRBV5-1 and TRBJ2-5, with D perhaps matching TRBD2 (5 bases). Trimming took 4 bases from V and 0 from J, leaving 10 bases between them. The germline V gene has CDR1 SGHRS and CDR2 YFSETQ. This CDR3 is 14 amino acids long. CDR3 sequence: CASSPSRYQETQYF. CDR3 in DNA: TGCGCCAGCAGCCCTAGCCGGTACCAAGAGACCCAGTACTTC. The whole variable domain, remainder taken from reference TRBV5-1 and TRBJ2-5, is KAGVTQTPRYLIKTRGQQVTLSCSPISGHRSVSWYQQTPGQGLQFLFEYFSETQRNKGNFPGRFSGRQFSNSRSEMNVSTLELGDSALYLCASSPSRYQETQYFGPGTRLLVL.

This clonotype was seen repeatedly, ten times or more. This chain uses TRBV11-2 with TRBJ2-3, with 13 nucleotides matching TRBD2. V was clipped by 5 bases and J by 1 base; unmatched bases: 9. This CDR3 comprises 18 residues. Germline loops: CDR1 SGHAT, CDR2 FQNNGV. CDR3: CASSALAGGGFGTDTQYF. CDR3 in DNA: TGTGCCAGCAGCGCACTAGCGGGAGGGGGATTTGGCACAGATACGCAGTATTTT.

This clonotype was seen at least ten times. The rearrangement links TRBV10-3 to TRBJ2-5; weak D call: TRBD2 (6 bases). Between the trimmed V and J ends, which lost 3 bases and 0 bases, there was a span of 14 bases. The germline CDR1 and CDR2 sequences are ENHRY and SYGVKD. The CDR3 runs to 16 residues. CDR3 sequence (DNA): TGTGCCATCAGTGATCTCGGGAGCCCGTACCAAGAGACCCAGTACTTC. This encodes CAISDLGSPYQETQYF.

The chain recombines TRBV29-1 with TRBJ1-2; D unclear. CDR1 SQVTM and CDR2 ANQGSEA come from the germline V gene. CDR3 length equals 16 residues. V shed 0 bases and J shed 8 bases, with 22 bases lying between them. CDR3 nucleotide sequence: TGCAGCGTTGAAGATCTAAATACAGCTGAGCCAAGGGGCTACACCTTC. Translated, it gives CSVEDLNTAEPRGYTF.